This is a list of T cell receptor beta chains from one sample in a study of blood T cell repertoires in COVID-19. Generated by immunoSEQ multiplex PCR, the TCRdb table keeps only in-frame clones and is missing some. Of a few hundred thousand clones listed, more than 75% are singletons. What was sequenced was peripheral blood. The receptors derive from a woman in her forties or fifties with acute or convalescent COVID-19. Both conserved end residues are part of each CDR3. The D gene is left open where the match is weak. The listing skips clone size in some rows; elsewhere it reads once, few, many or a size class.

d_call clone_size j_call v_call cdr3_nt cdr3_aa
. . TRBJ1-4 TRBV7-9 TGTGCCAGCAGCCTGGGGACACTTTCAACTAATGAAAAACTGTTTTTT CASSLGTLSTNEKLFF
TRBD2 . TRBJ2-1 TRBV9 TGTGCCAGCAGCCTATCGGGACTAGCGGGAGTATATGAGCAGTTCTTC CASSLSGLAGVYEQFF
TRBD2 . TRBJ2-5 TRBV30 TGTGCCTTGCTAACGGGACTAGCGGGAGGTCCACGGGCCCAGTACTTC CALLTGLAGGPRAQYF
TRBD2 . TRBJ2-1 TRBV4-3 TGCGCCAGCAGCCGGGGAGGGCTAGCGGACTTCTACAATGAGCAGTTCTTC CASSRGGLADFYNEQFF
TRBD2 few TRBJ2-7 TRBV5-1 TGCGCCAGCAGCCAAAGCGGGGGCCCCTACGAGCAGTACTTC CASSQSGGPYEQYF
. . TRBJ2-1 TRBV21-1 TGTGCCAGCAGCAAGACAGGGGATACCTACAATGAGCAGTTCTTC CASSKTGDTYNEQFF
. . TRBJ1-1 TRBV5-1 TGCGCCAGCAGTCTCATCCCAGGGAACACTGAAGCTTTCTTT CASSLIPGNTEAFF
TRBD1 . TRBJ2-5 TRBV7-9 TGTGCCAGCAGCCCACGGACAGGGGAGTACCAAGAGACCCAGTACTTC CASSPRTGEYQETQYF
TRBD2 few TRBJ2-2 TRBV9 TGTGCCAGCAGCGTAGGGGAGCTAGCGGCGAACACCGGGGAGCTGTTTTTT CASSVGELAANTGELFF
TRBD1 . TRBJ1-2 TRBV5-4 TGTGCCAGCAGCTCGGCAAACAGGGGGGCTAACTATGGCTACACCTTC CASSSANRGANYGYTF
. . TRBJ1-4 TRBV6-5 TGTGCCAGCAGTCGGACTGTCACGGGGGAAAAACTGTTTTTT CASSRTVTGEKLFF
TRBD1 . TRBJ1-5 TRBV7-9 TGTGCCAGCAGCTCCGGCCAGGGGGTGGGGACCAATCAGCCCCAGCATTTT CASSSGQGVGTNQPQHF
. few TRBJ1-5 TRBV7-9 TGTGCCAGCAGCTTCGGGGGAGGAAATAGCAATCAGCCCCAGCATTTT CASSFGGGNSNQPQHF
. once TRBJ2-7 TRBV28 TGTGCCAGCAGTTTGACAGTTAACTACGAGCAGTACTTC CASSLTVNYEQYF
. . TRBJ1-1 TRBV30 TGTGCCTGGGCGAAACAGGGACCCCTTGAAGCTTTCTTT CAWAKQGPLEAFF
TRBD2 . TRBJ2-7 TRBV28 TGTGCCAGCAGTTTGTGGGGGGGTCTTGGAGCGGGAGCCTACGAGCAGTACTTC CASSLWGGLGAGAYEQYF
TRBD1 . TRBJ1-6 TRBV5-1 TGCGCCAGCAGCTTCCAGGGGGCAAAAAATTCACCCCTCCACTTT CASSFQGAKNSPLHF
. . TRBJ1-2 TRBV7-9 TGTGCCAGCAGCCTCTGGAGGGCCAGCCCGGGGTATGGCTACACCTTC CASSLWRASPGYGYTF
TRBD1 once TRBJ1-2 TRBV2 TGTGCCAGCACATTTCAGGGGGATAACTATGGCTACACCTTC CASTFQGDNYGYTF
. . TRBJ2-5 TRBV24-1 TGTGCCACCAGAGAAGCGGGTGCCGGGGAGACCCAGTACTTC CATREAGAGETQYF
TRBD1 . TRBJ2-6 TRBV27 TGTGCCAGCAGTTTGCGACAGGGTTCTATCATCTCTGGGGCCAACGTCCTGACTTTC CASSLRQGSIISGANVLTF
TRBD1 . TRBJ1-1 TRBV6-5 TGTGCCAGCAGTTACTCGTCAGGGGGCTCGCCTCAAGCTTTCTTT CASSYSSGGSPQAFF
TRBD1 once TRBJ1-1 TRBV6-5 TGTGCCAGCAGTCCCGACAGGGGGAGGACTGAAGCTTTCTTT CASSPDRGRTEAFF
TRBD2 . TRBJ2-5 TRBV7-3 TGTGCCAGCAGCTTAGGACTAGCGGGGCAAGAGACCCAGTACTTC CASSLGLAGQETQYF
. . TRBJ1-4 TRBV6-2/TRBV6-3 TGTGCCAGCAGCCCTGGACGGGGGAGGAATGAAAAACTGTTTTTT CASSPGRGRNEKLFF
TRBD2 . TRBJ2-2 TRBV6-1 TGTGCCAGCAGTGAGAATGGCGGGAGGGTCACCGGGGAGCTGTTTTTT CASSENGGRVTGELFF
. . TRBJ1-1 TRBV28 TGTGCCAGCAGTCAGCCCAGGACTGAAGCTTTCTTT CASSQPRTEAFF
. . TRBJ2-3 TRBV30 TGTGCCTGGAGGGGGAGAGACGCAGATACGCAGTATTTT CAWRGRDADTQYF
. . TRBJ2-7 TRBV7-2 TGTGCCAGCAGCTTTGGGGCAGGCACATACGAGCAGTACTTC CASSFGAGTYEQYF
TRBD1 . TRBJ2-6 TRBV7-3 TGTGCCAGCAGCCCACAGGGGGTAGTCACTGGGGCCAACGTCCTGACTTTC CASSPQGVVTGANVLTF
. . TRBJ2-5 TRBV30 TGTGCCTGGAGTGTAGGGGGGGGTTCAGAGACCCAGTACTTC CAWSVGGGSETQYF
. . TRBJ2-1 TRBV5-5 TGTGCCAGCAGCCCGGCACCCTTCCGTCCGGGAGTTCCCTACAATGAGCAGTTCTTC CASSPAPFRPGVPYNEQFF
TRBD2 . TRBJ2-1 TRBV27 TGTGCCAGCAGTTACTCCCCGGCGGGAGGCTACAATGAGCAGTTCTTC CASSYSPAGGYNEQFF
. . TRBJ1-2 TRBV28 TGTGCCAGCAACTGGGGCTACTATGGCTACACCTTC CASNWGYYGYTF
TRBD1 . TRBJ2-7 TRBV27 TGTGCCAGCAGCCTCCAGACAGGGAACTACGAGCAGTACTTC CASSLQTGNYEQYF
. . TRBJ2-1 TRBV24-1 TGTGCCACCAGTGACTCGACTGTTGAGCAGTTCTTC CATSDSTVEQFF
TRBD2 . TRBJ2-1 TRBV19 TGTGCCAGTAGTACTCGGACTAGCGGGAGTGTGAGGAATGAGCAGTTCTTC CASSTRTSGSVRNEQFF
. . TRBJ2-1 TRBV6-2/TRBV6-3 TGTGCCAGCAGCAACAGGGTCAATGAGCAGTTCTTC CASSNRVNEQFF
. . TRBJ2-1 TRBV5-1 TGCGCCAGCAGCTTGTGGCAGGGTCTTGACAATGAGCAGTTCTTC CASSLWQGLDNEQFF
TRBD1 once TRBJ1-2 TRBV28 TGTGCCAGCAGTTTAATGGGGACAGGGGGCGGCGGCTACACCTTC CASSLMGTGGGGYTF
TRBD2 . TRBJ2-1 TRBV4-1 TGCGCCAGCAGCCAACTAGCGGGAGTGGGCAATGAGCAGTTCTTC CASSQLAGVGNEQFF
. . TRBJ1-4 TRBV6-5 TGTGCCAGCCGGCGCGGTACTGTGAGTAATGAAAAACTGTTTTTT CASRRGTVSNEKLFF
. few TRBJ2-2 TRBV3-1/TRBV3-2 TGTGCCAGCAGCCAAGGCGTAGTCGGGGAGCTGTTTTTT CASSQGVVGELFF
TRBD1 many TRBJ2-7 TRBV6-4 TGTGCCAGCAGGATCCGGGACAGGGGATTCTACGAGCAGTACTTC CASRIRDRGFYEQYF
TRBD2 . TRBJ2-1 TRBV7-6 TGTGCCAGCAGCCCACAGGGACTAGCGTTTTACAATGAGCAGTTCTTC CASSPQGLAFYNEQFF
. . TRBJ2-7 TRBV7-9 TGTGCCAGCAGCTTAGTGCTAGCGCCCGAGGAGCAGTACTTC CASSLVLAPEEQYF
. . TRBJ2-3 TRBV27 TGTGCCAGCAGTTTATCCCCCCTTGATACGCAGTATTTT CASSLSPLDTQYF
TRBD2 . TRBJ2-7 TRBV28 TGTGCCAGCAGTTCCCCGTGGGCGGGAGGCGAGCAGTACTTC CASSSPWAGGEQYF
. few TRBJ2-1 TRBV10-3 TGTGCCAGCAAGAGAGAGACCACTATCAATGAGCAGTTCTTC CASKRETTINEQFF